These 2 T cell receptor beta chains were sequenced from one sample in a study of breast tumors, draining lymph nodes, adjacent tissues. The lymph nodes were axillary draining lymph nodes from breast cancer patients. TCRdb reprocessed the multiplex PCR reads with MiXCR, giving one entry per CDR3 protein. The sample has nearly 200,000 distinct CDR3 sequences, roughly 29% seen once; the top ten hold about 4.5%. The specimen was axillary lymph node tissue. The receptors derive from a female donor with breast cancer. Some clones in this sample may be carry-over from other donors' samples.

The rearrangement uses TRBV10-3 and TRBJ2-2, with 8 bases matching TRBD1. Germline V gene sequence: CDR1 ENHRY, CDR2 SYGVKD. Trimming at V came to 9 bases and at J to 5 bases, leaving 5 bases not matched to a gene. The CDR3 loop spans 13 amino acids. The CDR3 DNA reads TGTGCCATTGCCGGGACAGGAACCGGGGAGCTGTTTTTT. This codes for CAIAGTGTGELFF.

The rearrangement joins TRBV9 to TRBJ2-7; D might be TRBD2 (5 bases). The germline V and J ends were trimmed by 0 bases and 5 bases, with 15 bases remaining between them. The CDR3 contains 15 residues. From germline, CDR1 is SGDLS and CDR2 YYNGEE. CDR3 in amino acids: CASSVAAGITDEQYF. CDR3 DNA sequence: TGTGCCAGCAGCGTAGCCGCCGGGATAACGGACGAGCAGTACTTC.